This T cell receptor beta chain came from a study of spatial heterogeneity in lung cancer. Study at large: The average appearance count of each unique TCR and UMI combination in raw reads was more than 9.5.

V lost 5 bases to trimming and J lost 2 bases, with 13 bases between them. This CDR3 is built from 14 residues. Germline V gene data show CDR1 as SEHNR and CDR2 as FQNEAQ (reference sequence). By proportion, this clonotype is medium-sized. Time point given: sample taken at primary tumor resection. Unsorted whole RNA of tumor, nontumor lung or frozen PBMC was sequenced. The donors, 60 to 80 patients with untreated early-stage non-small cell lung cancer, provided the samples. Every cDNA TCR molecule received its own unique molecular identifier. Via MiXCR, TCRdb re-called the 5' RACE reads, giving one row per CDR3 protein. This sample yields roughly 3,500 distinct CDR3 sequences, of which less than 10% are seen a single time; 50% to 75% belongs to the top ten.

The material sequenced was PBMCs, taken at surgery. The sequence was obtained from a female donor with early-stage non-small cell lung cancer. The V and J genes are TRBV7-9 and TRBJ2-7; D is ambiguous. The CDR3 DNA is TGTGCCAGCAGCACCTCCAGTTTTCCCTACGAGCAGTACTTC. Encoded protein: CASSTSSFPYEQYF.